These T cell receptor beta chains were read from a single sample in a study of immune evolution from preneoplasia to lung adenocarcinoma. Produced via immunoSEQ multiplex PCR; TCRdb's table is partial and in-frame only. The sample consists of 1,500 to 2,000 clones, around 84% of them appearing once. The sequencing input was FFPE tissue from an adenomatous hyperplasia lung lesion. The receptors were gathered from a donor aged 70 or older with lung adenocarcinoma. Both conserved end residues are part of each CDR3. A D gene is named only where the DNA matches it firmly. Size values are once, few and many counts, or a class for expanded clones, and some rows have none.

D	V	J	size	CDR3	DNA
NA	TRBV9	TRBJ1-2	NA	CASSVVGRTTYGYTF	TGTGCCAGCAGCGTAGTGGGCAGGACGACCTATGGCTACACCTTC
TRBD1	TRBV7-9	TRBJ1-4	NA	CAIKDRGGIGLFF	TGTGCCATCAAGGACAGGGGAGGAATCGGACTGTTTTTT
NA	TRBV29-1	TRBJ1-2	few	CSVERDTSGYTF	TGCAGCGTTGAAAGGGACACTTCCGGCTACACCTTC
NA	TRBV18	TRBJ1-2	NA	CASSPSLEGEATGGYTF	TGTGCCAGCTCACCATCCCTCGAGGGAGAAGCGACTGGTGGCTACACCTTC
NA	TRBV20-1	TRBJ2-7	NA	CSARFSYEQYF	TGCAGTGCTAGATTCAGCTACGAGCAGTACTTC
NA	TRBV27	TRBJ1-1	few	CASSFSHMNTEAFF	TGTGCCAGCAGTTTCTCCCACATGAACACTGAAGCTTTCTTT
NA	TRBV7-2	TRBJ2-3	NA	CASSLDKSSTDTQYF	TGTGCCAGCAGCTTAGATAAGTCTAGCACAGATACGCAGTATTTT
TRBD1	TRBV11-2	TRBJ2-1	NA	CASSPDWTGGNEQFF	TGTGCCAGCAGCCCTGACTGGACAGGGGGCAATGAGCAGTTCTTC
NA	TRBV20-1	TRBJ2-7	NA	CSARQGYEQYF	TGCAGTGCTAGACAGGGTTACGAGCAGTACTTC
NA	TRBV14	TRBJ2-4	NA	CASSQDRGLWRGSSKNIQYF	TGTGCCAGCAGCCAAGATCGCGGGTTGTGGAGGGGGAGTTCCAAAAACATTCAGTACTTC
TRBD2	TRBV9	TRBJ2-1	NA	CASRGLADGEQFF	TGTGCCAGCAGAGGACTAGCGGACGGAGAGCAGTTCTTC
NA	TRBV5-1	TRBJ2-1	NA	CASSPGTDYNEQFF	TGCGCCAGCAGCCCAGGAACAGACTACAATGAGCAGTTCTTC
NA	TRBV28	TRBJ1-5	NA	CASSLRQILINQPQHF	TGTGCCAGCAGTCTCCGACAGATTTTAATTAATCAGCCCCAGCATTTT
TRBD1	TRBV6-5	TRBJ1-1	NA	CASSRTGFVAFF	TGTGCCAGCAGTCGGACAGGGTTTGTAGCTTTCTTT
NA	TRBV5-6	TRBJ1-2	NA	CASSLRGGHPGLYGYTF	TGTGCCAGCAGCTTGCGGGGGGGACACCCGGGGCTTTATGGCTACACCTTC
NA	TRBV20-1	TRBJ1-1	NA	CSARVRLGAFF	TGCAGTGCTAGAGTAAGGCTAGGGGCTTTCTTT
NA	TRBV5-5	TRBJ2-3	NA	CASSFSGSDTQYF	TGTGCCAGCAGCTTTTCGGGATCTGATACGCAGTATTTT
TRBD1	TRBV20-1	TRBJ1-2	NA	CSGGTVPGYTF	TGCAGTGGGGGGACAGTACCCGGCTACACCTTC
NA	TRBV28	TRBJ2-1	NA	CASRKNRRGEQFF	TGTGCCAGCAGAAAGAATAGACGTGGTGAGCAGTTCTTC
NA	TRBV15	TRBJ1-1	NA	CATGIGGPTEAFF	TGTGCCACCGGAATAGGGGGACCCACTGAAGCTTTCTTT
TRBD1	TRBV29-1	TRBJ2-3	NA	CSSESDRRTQYF	TGCAGCTCCGAATCGGACAGGAGGACGCAGTATTTT
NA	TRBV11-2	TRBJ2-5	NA	CASSTVRGPGETQYF	TGTGCCAGCAGCACCGTGCGAGGGCCGGGAGAGACCCAGTACTTC
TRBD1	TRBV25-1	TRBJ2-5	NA	CASSSLWTGEETQYF	TGTGCCAGCAGTTCCCTCTGGACAGGGGAAGAGACCCAGTACTTC
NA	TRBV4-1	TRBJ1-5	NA	CASSQGGQVNQPQHF	TGCGCCAGCAGCCAAGGAGGGCAGGTGAATCAGCCCCAGCATTTT
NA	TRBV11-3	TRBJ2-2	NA	CASSLAGNTGELFF	TGTGCCAGCAGCTTAGCAGGGAACACCGGGGAGCTGTTTTTT
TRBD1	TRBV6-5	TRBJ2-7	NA	CASSSPGRGNYEQYF	TGTGCCAGCAGTTCACCGGGCAGGGGGAACTACGAGCAGTACTTC
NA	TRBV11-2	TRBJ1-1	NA	CASSSDGWTEAFF	TGTGCCAGCAGCTCTGACGGTTGGACTGAAGCTTTCTTT
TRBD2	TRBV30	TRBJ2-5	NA	CAWRASGREWETQYF	TGTGCCTGGAGGGCTAGCGGGAGGGAATGGGAGACCCAGTACTTC
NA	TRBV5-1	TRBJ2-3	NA	CASSPGGYFPDTQYF	TGCGCCAGCAGCCCCGGGGGATATTTTCCAGATACGCAGTATTTT
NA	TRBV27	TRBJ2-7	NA	CASSLVREVEQYF	TGTGCCAGCAGTTTGGTTAGGGAAGTCGAGCAGTACTTC
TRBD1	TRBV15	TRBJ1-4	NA	CATRPGTGSNEKLFF	TGTGCCACCAGGCCCGGGACAGGGTCTAATGAAAAACTGTTTTTT
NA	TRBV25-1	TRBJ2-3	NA	CASSEMGGNSDTQYF	TGTGCCAGCAGTGAAATGGGGGGAAACAGCGATACGCAGTATTTT
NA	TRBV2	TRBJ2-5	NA	CASSDWETQYF	TGTGCCAGCAGTGATTGGGAGACCCAGTACTTC
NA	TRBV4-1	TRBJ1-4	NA	CASSHLGSEGRINEKLFF	TGCGCCAGCAGCCACCTAGGTTCGGAGGGGCGGATTAATGAAAAACTGTTTTTT
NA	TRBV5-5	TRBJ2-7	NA	CASSGQRGENEQYF	TGTGCCAGCAGCGGTCAAAGGGGCGAGAACGAGCAGTACTTC
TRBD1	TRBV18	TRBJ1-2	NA	CASSLRTGGLSWSNYGYTF	TGTGCCAGCTCACTACGGACAGGGGGCCTATCCTGGTCAAACTATGGCTACACCTTC